This T cell receptor (beta chain) was captured in a study of regulatory T cells in long-lasting Graves disease. Both iRepertoire HTBI primers and Arm-PCR of CDR3 regions were used to build the TCR beta libraries. Each CDR3 protein gets one entry after TCRdb re-called the multiplex PCR reads with MiXCR. The sample shows approximately 400,000 distinct CDR3 sequences, 14% to 15% of them seen only once. The table lists this clonotype with a few counts. CDR3 length equals 15 residues. Germline V gives CDR1 SGHVS, CDR2 FNYEAQ. V was pared by 2 bases and J by 6 bases, with 13 bases between. Time point in this sample: newly diagnosed GD, antithyroid drugs for less than 3 months. From RNA extracted from PBMCs, the TCR library was made. This same sample was also taken into another study, of T cells in Graves' hyperthyroidism and ophthalmopathy.

Sample: peripheral blood mononuclear cells (PBMCs), taken at new diagnosis, from a patient treated with antithyroid drugs. The sequence was collected from a woman aged 25 to 39 with Graves disease. This chain connects TRBV7-6 to TRBJ2-2; tentatively, D is TRBD2 (6 bases). The CDR3 DNA is TGTGCCAGCAGCTTAATGCGGGATGCGCCCGGGGAGCTGTTTTTT. It yields the protein CASSLMRDAPGELFF.